This TCR beta chain appears in the sequencing data of a study of patients and donors after allogeneic stem cell transplantation. TCRdb analysed the RT-PCR reads with MiXCR anew, one entry per CDR3 protein. The data show about 960,000 distinct CDR3 sequences, over 15% seen once. Germline-derived CDR1 and CDR2 are MNHNY and SVGAGI (reference sequence). This CDR3 spans 11 amino acids. V was shortened by 6 bases and J by 11 bases, with 13 bases between the two germline ends. This clonotype was detected a few times. The chain links TRBV6-6 to TRBJ1-2, with D perhaps matching TRBD1 (6 bases). The sample consisted of blood, either unsorted or a sorted T cell fraction (not recorded which). This sequence was found in a human donor who was either an allogeneic HSCT recipient or a stem cell or donor lymphocyte infusion donor (not recorded which). It is not recorded whose cells these are; they may come from a transplant donor. The CDR3 loop reads CASSLQGGYTF. DNA for the CDR3: TGTGCCAGCAGCTTACAGGGTGGTTACACCTTC.